Following are 10 T cell receptor beta chains from one sample sequenced in a study of vaccination effects on CD4 cells after COVID-19. For these receptors, no antigen is known. Sequenced by immunoSEQ multiplex PCR; TCRdb stores in-frame clones only, minus some. Here the sample spans about 22,000 clones, approximately 79% being singletons. ViraFEST used viral peptide pools to expand antigen-specific CD4+ T cells before sequencing. Upon completion of 10 to 11 days in culture, CD4+ T cells were isolated. SARS-CoV-2 infection was confirmed by PCR in the person between March and December 2020. The source was CD4+ T cells from PBMCs cultured with SARS-CoV-2 spike peptides, collected before COVID-19 vaccination. These receptors all come from a human donor who had a prior SARS-CoV-2 infection.

The chain employs TRBV19 and TRBJ2-3; 14 nucleotides line up with TRBD2. CDR3 size: 16 residues. CDR1 and CDR2 from the germline V gene are LNHDA and SQIVND (reference sequence). J gave up 4 bases and V 5 bases, and 5 bases lay outside the gene matches. The CDR3 region is CASSEPGLAGADTQYF. The CDR3 nucleotides are TGTGCCAGTAGTGAACCGGGACTAGCGGGAGCAGATACGCAGTATTTT.

J is TRBJ2-5 and V is TRBV18; no firm D call. Per germline, CDR1 KGHSH and CDR2 LQKENI. V shed 0 bases and J shed 3 bases, with 8 bases lying between them. This CDR3 region has 14 residues. CDR3 amino acids: CASSPPSREETQYF. DNA of the CDR3: TGTGCCAGCTCACCACCCTCTCGCGAAGAGACCCAGTACTTC.

This clone was seen a few times. The chain recombines TRBV4-2 with TRBJ1-2; D is unclear. The V and J ends lost 0 bases and 8 bases respectively, with 4 bases between them. The CDR3 sequence is 11 residues long. The V gene's germline CDR1 is LGHNA and CDR2 YNFKEQ. CDR3 sequence: CASSQDGGYTF. DNA for the CDR3: TGTGCCAGCAGCCAAGATGGCGGCTACACCTTC.

The V call is TRBV10-3, the J call TRBJ2-5, with no clear D. Germline assignment: CDR1 ENHRY and CDR2 SYGVKD. Between the trimmed V and J ends, which lost 3 bases and 4 bases, there was a span of 6 bases. The CDR3 runs to 12 residues. The CDR3 DNA reads TGTGCCATCAGTGAAAAGTTAGAGACCCAGTACTTC. Translated, it gives CAISEKLETQYF.

This chain connects TRBV19 to TRBJ1-2, with TRBD1 matching 7 bases. The V gene end was trimmed by 7 bases and the J gene end by 4 bases; junction bases not matched to a gene: 12. CDR1 and CDR2 from the germline V gene are LNHDA and SQIVND (reference sequence). CDR3 length: 15 amino acids. CDR3 DNA: TGTGCCAGTACTCTCCTTTTCGACAGGGCCTATGGCTACACCTTC. This translates into CASTLLFDRAYGYTF. The entire variable domain, with the rest obtained from reference TRBV19 and TRBJ1-2, is as follows: DGGITQSPKYLFRKEGQNVTLSCEQNLNHDAMYWYRQDPGQGLRLIYYSQIVNDFQKGDIAEGYSVSREKKESFPLTVTSAQKNPTAFYLCASTLLFDRAYGYTFGSGTRLTVV.

The genes are TRBV2 and TRBJ1-2; the match to TRBD1 covers 7 bases. J lost 4 bases, V lost 6 bases, and 17 bases had no gene match. Germline V CDR1 and CDR2: SNHLY, FYNNEI. CDR3 size: 17 residues. The CDR3 bases are TGTGCCAGCAGCCTCGACAGGGATTTTTCCTCCTTCTATGGCTACACCTTC. It encodes CASSLDRDFSSFYGYTF.

This clone was seen only once. The CDR3 DNA is TGTGCCAGCAGCTTAACTAGCTGGGCCAGGGGGCAATCTGGGGCCAACGTCCTGACTTTC. Its translation is CASSLTSWARGQSGANVLTF. The rearrangement uses TRBV7-8 and TRBJ2-6, with 8 bases fitting TRBD1. This CDR3 spans 20 amino acids. CDR1 SGHVS and CDR2 FQNEAQ come from the germline V gene. With V trimmed by 2 bases and J by 1 base, 13 bases remained unmatched.

The chain couples TRBV15 to TRBJ2-3; TRBD2 agrees at 15 bases. Germline CDR1 and CDR2: LNHNV and YYDKDF (reference sequence). The CDR3 runs to 18 residues. Losses at the gene ends were 1 base for V and 3 bases for J; bases not matched to a gene: 5. CDR3 region: CATSRGGTSGRLTDTQYF. In DNA, the CDR3 is TGTGCCACCAGCAGAGGGGGGACTAGCGGGAGGTTGACAGATACGCAGTATTTT.

This clone was seen more than once but under ten times. The chain employs TRBV2 and TRBJ1-4; D is possibly TRBD1 (6 bases). Germline CDR1 SNHLY, CDR2 FYNNEI. The CDR3 sequence is 14 residues long. Trimming shortened V by 7 bases and J by 5 bases, and 14 bases separated the two germline ends. CDR3: CASIRGQHNEKLFF. CDR3 DNA: TGTGCCAGCATACGAGGACAGCACAATGAAAAACTGTTTTTT.

This clone has a handful of counts. V and J are TRBV15 and TRBJ2-1; D tentatively fits TRBD1 or TRBD2 (6 bases each). Deletions cut 0 bases from V and 8 bases from J, with 14 bases between. The CDR3 length is 15 residues. Germline V gene data show CDR1 as LNHNV and CDR2 as YYDKDF (reference sequence). Here the CDR3 DNA reads TGTGCCACCAGCAGAGATCTTTGGGGGGCCCATGAGCAGTTCTTC. This encodes CATSRDLWGAHEQFF.